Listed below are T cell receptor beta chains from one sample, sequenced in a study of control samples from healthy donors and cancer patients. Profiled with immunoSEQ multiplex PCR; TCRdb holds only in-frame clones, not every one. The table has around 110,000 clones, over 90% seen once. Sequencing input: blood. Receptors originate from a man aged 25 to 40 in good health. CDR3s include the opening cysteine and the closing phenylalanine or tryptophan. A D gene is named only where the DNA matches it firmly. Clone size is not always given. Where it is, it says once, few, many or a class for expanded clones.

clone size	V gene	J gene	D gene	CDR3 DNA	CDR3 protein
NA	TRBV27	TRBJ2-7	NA	TGTGCCAGCAGTCATAATCGGGGTCCATCGTGGGGAGAGCAGTACTTC	CASSHNRGPSWGEQYF
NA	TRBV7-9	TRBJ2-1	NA	TGTGCCAGCTCCCGACCGCTCCACTCCTACAATGAGCAGTTCTTC	CASSRPLHSYNEQFF
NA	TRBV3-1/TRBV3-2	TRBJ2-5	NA	TGTGCCAGCAGCCCCGCCGACGGGGGCTTCCAAGAGACCCAGTACTTC	CASSPADGGFQETQYF
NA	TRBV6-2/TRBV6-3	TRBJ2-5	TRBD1	TGTGCCAGCAGCCCTCCCGATCGGACAGGGTCGCAAGAGACCCAGTACTTC	CASSPPDRTGSQETQYF
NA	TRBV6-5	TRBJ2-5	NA	TGTGCCAGCAGTTACTCAGGCGGGACCCAGTACTTC	CASSYSGGTQYF
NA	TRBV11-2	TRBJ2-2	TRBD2	TGTGCCAGCAGCTTAGGACTAGCGGCCGGGGAGCTGTTTTTT	CASSLGLAAGELFF
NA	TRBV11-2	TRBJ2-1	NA	TGTGCCAGCAGCTCGAGACTAGTTTCCTACAATGAGCAGTTCTTC	CASSSRLVSYNEQFF
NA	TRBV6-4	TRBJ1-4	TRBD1	TGTGGCCCCCGACAGGGGAGAGGGGCAACTAATGAAAAACTGTTTTTT	CGPRQGRGATNEKLFF
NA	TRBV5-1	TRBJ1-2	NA	TGCGCCAGCAGCTCGGAGCCCGACCTCTATGGCTACACCTTC	CASSSEPDLYGYTF
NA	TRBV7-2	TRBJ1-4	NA	TGTGCCAGCACCCTACAACCGGGGACTTATTCGTATGAAAAACTGTTTTTT	CASTLQPGTYSYEKLFF
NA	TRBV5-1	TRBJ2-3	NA	TGCGCCAGCAGCTTGGGAGGCGTAACTAGCACAGATACGCAGTATTTT	CASSLGGVTSTDTQYF
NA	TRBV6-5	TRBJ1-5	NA	TGTGCCAGCAGTTCGTCAGCGGGGGATCAGCCCCAGCATTTT	CASSSSAGDQPQHF
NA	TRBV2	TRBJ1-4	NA	TGTGCCAGCACCCCCGGGACGACAGACGAAAAACTGTTTTTT	CASTPGTTDEKLFF
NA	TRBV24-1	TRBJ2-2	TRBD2	TGTGCCACCAGTGAAACGGGACTAGCGGGGGGGCAAACCGGGGAGCTGTTTTTT	CATSETGLAGGQTGELFF
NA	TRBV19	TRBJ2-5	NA	TGTGCCAGTGGGGGAGTCAAGGAAGGCCAGTACTTC	CASGGVKEGQYF
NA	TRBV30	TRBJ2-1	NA	TGTGCCTGGACCCAAAACAATGAGCAGTTCTTC	CAWTQNNEQFF
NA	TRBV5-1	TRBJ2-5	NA	TGCGCCAGCAGCTTGGGGACGGCGACGGACTTC	CASSLGTATDF
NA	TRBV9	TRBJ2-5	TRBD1	TGTGCCAGCAGCGGAGGGACAGGGAGGGCCCAAGAGACCCAGTACTTC	CASSGGTGRAQETQYF
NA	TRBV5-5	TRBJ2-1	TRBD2	TGTGCCAGCAGCTCTGGACTAGCGGGGGGCAATGAGCAGTTCTTC	CASSSGLAGGNEQFF
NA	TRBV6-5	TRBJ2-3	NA	TGTGCCGGCAGTTACGGTGCGGGGAGCGCAGATACGCAGTATTTT	CAGSYGAGSADTQYF
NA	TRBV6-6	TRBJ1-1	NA	TGTGCCAGCAGTTACGGGGAAGTAGCTTTCTTT	CASSYGEVAFF
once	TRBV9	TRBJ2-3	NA	TGTGCCAGCAGCGCTCGAAGAGGGGGGGGCACGGCAGATACGCAGTATTTT	CASSARRGGGTADTQYF
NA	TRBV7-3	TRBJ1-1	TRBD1	TGTGCCAGCAGCCCCTCGGGGGACAGGGGTAGGGACACTGAAGCTTTCTTT	CASSPSGDRGRDTEAFF
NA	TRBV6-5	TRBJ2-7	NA	TGTGCCAGCATGGTTACAATAGGGGGCTCCTACGAGCAGTACTTC	CASMVTIGGSYEQYF
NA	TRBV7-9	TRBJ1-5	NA	TGTGCCAGCAGCGTAGATTCGGGCTTCCTAGGAGGCAATCAGCCCCAGCATTTT	CASSVDSGFLGGNQPQHF
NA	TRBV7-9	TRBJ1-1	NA	TGTGCCAGCAGCCTATATACTGAAGCTTTCTTT	CASSLYTEAFF
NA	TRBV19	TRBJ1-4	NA	TGTGCCAGTAGTCAAAATGAAAAACTGTTTTTT	CASSQNEKLFF
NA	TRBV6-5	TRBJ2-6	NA	TGTGCCAGCAGGGACTCTGGGGCCAACGTCCTGACTTTC	CASRDSGANVLTF
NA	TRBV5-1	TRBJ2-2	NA	TGCGCCAGCAGCTTGTTCGGGGTACAACGCCGGGAGCTGTTTTTT	CASSLFGVQRRELFF
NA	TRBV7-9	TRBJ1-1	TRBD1	TGTGCCAGCAGCTTAGGAGGGGGCCCCCGAACTGGGGGAGCTTTCTTT	CASSLGGGPRTGGAFF
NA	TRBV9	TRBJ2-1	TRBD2	TGTGCCAGCAGCGTAGCGGGGCTAGCGGGGGGGCGGAGTGAGCAGTTCTTC	CASSVAGLAGGRSEQFF
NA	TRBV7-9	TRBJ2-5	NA	TGTGCCAGCAGCCCCACCGACGGGGCCCAGTACTTC	CASSPTDGAQYF
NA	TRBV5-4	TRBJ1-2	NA	TGTGCCAGCAGCGGGGGTGATCGTGGCTACACCTTC	CASSGGDRGYTF
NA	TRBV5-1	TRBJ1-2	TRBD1	TGCGCCAGCAGCTTGGGGACCTGGACAGGGGAACTTTACTATGGCTACACCTTC	CASSLGTWTGELYYGYTF
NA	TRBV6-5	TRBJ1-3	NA	TGTGCCAGCAGTTACCGGGGAGGTGGAAACACCATATATTTT	CASSYRGGGNTIYF
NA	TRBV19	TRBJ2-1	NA	TGTGCCAGTAGTATTAGGACAGACAATGAGCAGTTCTTC	CASSIRTDNEQFF
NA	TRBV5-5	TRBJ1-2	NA	TGTGCCAGCAGCTTAGGCAGATCAAACTATGGCTACACCTTC	CASSLGRSNYGYTF
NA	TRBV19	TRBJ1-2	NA	TGTGCCAGTAGAGGCCAGGAACCCCTCTATGGCTACACCTTC	CASRGQEPLYGYTF
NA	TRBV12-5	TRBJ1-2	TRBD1	TGTGCTAGTGGTTTGGCGGTCCTCCGGGACAGGGTCAGTGGCTACACCTTC	CASGLAVLRDRVSGYTF
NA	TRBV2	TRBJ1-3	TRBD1	TGTGCCAGCAGATGGGGGACAGGCTCTGGAAACACCATATATTTT	CASRWGTGSGNTIYF
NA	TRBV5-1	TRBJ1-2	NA	TGCGCCAGCAGCTTGGGCCTTGTAGAGAGGCGGCGTGGCTACACCTTC	CASSLGLVERRRGYTF